These 4 T cell receptor beta chains were all obtained from the same sample, sequenced in a study of cytomegalovirus exposure and HLA in healthy donors. Primers for the PCR totalled 60 Vbeta and 13 Jbeta. Assay: immunoSEQ multiplex PCR; the TCRdb copy retains only in-frame clones and omits some. Of about 130,000 clones in the sample, roughly 79% are singletons; the top ten hold less than 0.75%. Sequenced: PBMCs. These TCRs come from a man aged 18-30 years in good health and CMV-seronegative.

The chain couples TRBV4-3 to TRBJ2-3; 8 bases align to TRBD2. Trimming at V came to 1 base and at J to 3 bases, leaving 3 bases not matched to a gene. The CDR3 has 15 residues. Germline V gene lookup returns CDR1 LGHNA and CDR2 YSLEER. CDR3 region: CASSQALAVTDTQYF. CDR3 in DNA: TGCGCCAGCAGCCAAGCACTAGCGGTTACAGATACGCAGTATTTT.

The rearrangement uses TRBV5-4 and TRBJ2-2; 8 nucleotides match TRBD2. The germline gives CDR1 SGHNT, CDR2 YYREEE (reference sequence). The CDR3 loop spans 17 amino acids. After removal of 4 bases from V and 1 base from J, the junction contained 9 bases not matched to a gene. The CDR3: CASSHGSGGLNTGELFF. The CDR3 DNA is TGTGCCAGCAGCCATGGCAGCGGGGGTCTGAACACCGGGGAGCTGTTTTTT.

The V call is TRBV18, the J call TRBJ1-1; possible D gene TRBD1, 5 bases. The V gene lost 0 bases and the J gene lost 1 base, with 9 bases spanning the gap. The CDR3 totals 15 residues. Germline V gene data show CDR1 as KGHSH and CDR2 as LQKENI. CDR3 sequence: CASSPPHGQNTEAFF. CDR3 nucleotides: TGTGCCAGCTCACCACCTCATGGACAGAACACTGAAGCTTTCTTT. Filled out from reference TRBV18 and TRBJ1-1, the complete variable domain reads NAGVMQNPRHLVRRRGQEARLRCSPMKGHSHVYWYRQLPEEGLKFMVYLQKENIIDESGMPKERFSAEFPKEGPSILRIQQVVRGDSAAYFCASSPPHGQNTEAFFGQGTRLTVV.

The chain couples TRBV4-2 to TRBJ1-5; D perhaps matches TRBD1 (5 bases). The CDR3 covers 15 residues. CDR1 and CDR2 from the germline V gene are LGHNA and YNFKEQ. The ends were cut back, 0 bases at V and 4 bases at J, with 10 bases in the middle. The CDR3 loop reads CASSQDPGVNQPQHF. The CDR3 DNA is TGTGCCAGCAGCCAAGATCCGGGGGTGAATCAGCCCCAGCATTTT.